This entry describes one T cell receptor beta chain. Its matching antigen is unknown. Relapses following autologous stem cell transplantation were seen in all patients, with brentuximab vedotin exposure varying. Best response was recorded as complete response, partial response or progressive disease. The source of the sample is a study of PD-1 blockade in classical Hodgkin lymphoma. Overall study findings and caveats: When set against healthy donors, newly diagnosed patients were reported to show lower baseline TCR diversity. Researchers reported that CD4+ TCR diversity, though not CD8+, rose significantly by C4D1.

TCRdb's copy holds only in-frame clones and misses some; the assay was immunoSEQ multiplex PCR. This sample has approximately 57,000 clones; more than 85% occur once, and the top ten carry 8.5% to 12%. Germline CDR1 and CDR2: MDHEN and SYDVKM. The CDR3 consists of 15 residues. V lost 2 bases and J lost 4; bases outside the gene matches: 6. The sequence came from a human donor with classical Hodgkin lymphoma. Sample: peripheral blood mononuclear cells (PBMCs), taken before the second cycle of nivolumab. The J gene is TRBJ2-5, the V gene TRBV28, with 8 bases aligning to TRBD1. This chain's CDR3 is CASSLGQGFSETQYF. The CDR3, as DNA: TGTGCCAGCAGTTTAGGACAGGGCTTTTCAGAGACCCAGTACTTC.